The 29 T cell receptor beta chains given below trace back to one sample, sequenced in a study of cytotoxic CD8 clonotypes in ibrutinib-treated CLL. Measured with immunoSEQ multiplex PCR; TCRdb has only the in-frame clones, and not every one. The sample lists around 330,000 clones; 60% to 80% were seen once. Specimen: PBMCs, collected after 36 months of ibrutinib treatment. The source of these receptors is a human donor with chronic lymphocytic leukemia.

The chain couples TRBV19 to TRBJ2-6, with a tentative D call TRBD1 (5 bases). The ends were cut back, 4 bases at V and 0 bases at J, with 10 bases in the middle. The CDR3 consists of 16 residues. The germline V gene encodes CDR1 LNHDA and CDR2 SQIVND (reference sequence). The CDR3 DNA reads as TGTGCCAGTAGTACAGACAGAACCTCTGGGGCCAACGTCCTGACTTTC. As protein: CASSTDRTSGANVLTF.

This clone was observed a handful of times. The chain employs TRBV6-1 and TRBJ2-5, with no clear D. The CDR3 loop spans 14 amino acids. Trimming stripped 0 bases from V and 2 bases from J, with 7 bases between. Germline V gene lookup returns CDR1 MNHNS and CDR2 SASEGT. The chain's CDR3 is CASSEAGPQETQYF. CDR3 coding DNA: TGTGCCAGCAGTGAAGCGGGCCCTCAAGAGACCCAGTACTTC.

This clone was seen only a few times. The chain couples TRBV4-1 to TRBJ1-2; D gene uncertain. Germline V gene lookup returns CDR1 MGHRA and CDR2 YSYEKL. The CDR3 runs 15 residues. V gave up 1 base and J gave up 4 bases, with 13 bases separating them. CDR3 DNA sequence: TGCGCCAGCAGCCAAGCAGAAGGACGTCTCTATGGCTACACCTTC. It codes for CASSQAEGRLYGYTF.

The gene calls are TRBV18 and TRBJ2-2, with TRBD2 matching over 7 bases. CDR1 KGHSH and CDR2 LQKENI come from the germline V gene. The CDR3 runs to 17 residues. Trimming at V came to 2 bases and at J to 3 bases, leaving 9 bases not matched to a gene. The CDR3 nucleotides read TGTGCCAGCTCACCATTGGCGACTAGCCCGGACACCGGGGAGCTGTTTTTT. Protein sequence: CASSPLATSPDTGELFF.

The chain couples TRBV10-3 to TRBJ1-2; tentative D call: TRBD1 (6 bases). The V gene lost 0 bases and the J gene lost 1 base, with 9 bases spanning the gap. The CDR3 is 15 amino acids. Germline-derived CDR1 and CDR2 are ENHRY and SYGVKD. This chain's CDR3 is CAISESRGDNYGYTF. CDR3 coding DNA: TGTGCCATCAGTGAGTCCAGGGGAGATAACTATGGCTACACCTTC.

This clone has a handful of counts. The V and J genes are TRBV27 and TRBJ1-1; D perhaps matches TRBD1 (5 bases). Trimming stripped 0 bases from V and 3 bases from J, with 11 bases between. Germline V gene sequence: CDR1 MNHEY, CDR2 SMNVEV (reference sequence). The CDR3 sequence is 15 residues long. The CDR3 spells CASSLSLGVHTEAFF. Here the CDR3 DNA reads TGTGCCAGCAGTTTATCGTTAGGGGTACACACTGAAGCTTTCTTT.

This chain connects TRBV6-4 to TRBJ1-3; D is uncertain. Deletions cut 8 bases from V and 2 bases from J, with 16 bases between. Germline assignment: CDR1 MRHNA and CDR2 SNTAGT. The CDR3 covers 15 residues. CDR3 loop: CASDRFSRPGNTIYF. The DNA of the CDR3 is TGTGCCAGCGATAGGTTCTCACGTCCTGGAAACACCATATATTTT.

This clone was seen a few times. V usage is TRBV6-1 and J usage is TRBJ2-1; D is uncertain. V lost 1 base and J lost 8, with 9 bases in between. This CDR3 has 13 amino acids. The germline CDR1 and CDR2 sequences are MNHNS and SASEGT. CDR3 amino acids: CASSEGVRYEQFF. In nucleotides, the CDR3 is TGTGCCAGCAGTGAAGGAGTGAGATATGAGCAGTTCTTC.

This clone was recorded a few times. V gene TRBV11-2 combines with J gene TRBJ2-3; maybe TRBD2 (6 bases). V lost 4 bases, J lost 4 bases, and 9 bases lay in between. The germline V gene has CDR1 SGHAT and CDR2 FQNNGV. CDR3 length equals 13 residues. CDR3 region: CASSSRRADTQYF. In nucleotides, the CDR3 is TGTGCCAGCAGCTCCAGGAGGGCAGATACGCAGTATTTT. The full variable domain, with the rest looked up from reference TRBV11-2 and TRBJ2-3, is EAGVAQSPRYKIIEKRQSVAFWCNPISGHATLYWYQQILGQGPKLLIQFQNNGVVDDSQLPKDRFSAERLKGVDSTLKIQPAKLEDSAVYLCASSSRRADTQYFGPGTRLTVL.

V gene TRBV5-1 combines with J gene TRBJ1-2; TRBD1 is a possible D gene (5 bases). Germline assignment: CDR1 SGHRS and CDR2 YFSETQ. V shed 0 bases and J shed 8 bases, with 14 bases lying between them. This CDR3 spans 14 amino acids. CDR3 nucleotide sequence: TGCGCCAGCAGCTTGGCCTTCGGGGCGGGAGGCTACACCTTC. Translating it yields CASSLAFGAGGYTF.

J is TRBJ1-5 and V is TRBV15; tentative D call: TRBD1 (6 bases). The CDR3 consists of 18 residues. With 4 bases removed from V and 0 bases from J, the gap between germline ends came to 19 bases. CDR1 and CDR2 (germline): LNHNV, YYDKDF (reference sequence). Here the CDR3 DNA reads TGTGCCACCAGCACCCCGGGACACGACGTATATAGCAATCAGCCCCAGCATTTT. Its translation is CATSTPGHDVYSNQPQHF.

The V and J genes are TRBV7-8 and TRBJ2-7, with 11 bases identical to TRBD1. Germline-derived CDR1 and CDR2 are SGHVS and FQNEAQ. V lost 5 bases, J lost 0 bases, and 6 bases stayed unmatched. The CDR3 contains 16 residues. CDR3 bases: TGTGCCAGCAGCGGATCCGGGACAGGGGGCTCCTACGAGCAGTACTTC. Amino acid sequence: CASSGSGTGGSYEQYF.

The rearrangement uses TRBV18 and TRBJ2-1, with 7 nucleotides matching TRBD1. This CDR3 is built from 16 residues. V trimming: 2 bases; J trimming: 7 bases; junction bases outside the gene matches: 11. Germline loops: CDR1 KGHSH, CDR2 LQKENI. CDR3 in DNA: TGTGCCAGCTCACCAAGCGACAGGGTATCTTTGAATGAGCAGTTCTTC. Translating gives CASSPSDRVSLNEQFF.

This clone appeared once. The genes are TRBV7-9 and TRBJ1-2; a weak D match, TRBD1 (5 bases). V gave up 5 bases and J gave up 4 bases, with 11 bases separating them. The CDR3 length is 13 residues. Germline loops: CDR1 SEHNR, CDR2 FQNEAQ (reference sequence). The CDR3 loop reads CASSPPGGYGYTF. DNA for the CDR3: TGTGCCAGCAGCCCTCCCGGGGGCTATGGCTACACCTTC. Variable domain in full (rest from reference TRBV7-9 and TRBJ1-2): DTGVSQNPRHKITKRGQNVTFRCDPISEHNRLYWYRQTLGQGPEFLTYFQNEAQLEKSRLLSDRFSAERPKGSFSTLEIQRTEQGDSAMYLCASSPPGGYGYTFGSGTRLTVV.

This chain uses TRBV4-1 with TRBJ2-7; D may correspond to TRBD1 or TRBD2 (7 bases each). The V end was cut by 4 bases, the J end by 5 bases, with 24 bases between. The CDR3 extends over 17 amino acids. CDR1 and CDR2 from the germline V gene are MGHRA and YSYEKL. The CDR3 sequence: CASSLADRQGGYDEQYF. CDR3 nucleotides: TGCGCCAGCAGCCTCGCCGATAGACAGGGAGGGTACGACGAGCAGTACTTC.

V and J are TRBV15 and TRBJ1-3; D not certain. The germline V gene encodes CDR1 LNHNV and CDR2 YYDKDF (reference sequence). V was shortened by 3 bases and J by 0 bases, with 15 bases between the two germline ends. The CDR3 length is 17 residues. CDR3 DNA: TGTGCCACCAGCAGCCTCCTGGTTGCACTCTCTGGAAACACCATATATTTT. This encodes CATSSLLVALSGNTIYF.

V and J are TRBV16 and TRBJ1-4; D is unclear. CDR3 size: 15 residues. V was shortened by 4 bases and J by 0 bases, with 9 bases between the two germline ends. Germline V gene sequence: CDR1 KGHSY, CDR2 FQNENV. The CDR3 spells CASSRSPTTNEKLFF. In nucleotides, the CDR3 is TGTGCCAGCAGCCGGTCCCCTACAACTAATGAAAAACTGTTTTTT.

This clone was found a few times. The chain uses TRBV6-5 and TRBJ2-3; D possibly matches TRBD1 or TRBD2 (6 bases each). Per the germline V gene, CDR1 is MNHEY and CDR2 is SVGAGI. The V end was cut by 0 bases, the J end by 4 bases, with 8 bases between. This CDR3 comprises 14 residues. The CDR3 protein is CASSYSEGADTQYF. In DNA, the CDR3 is TGTGCCAGCAGTTACTCGGAGGGGGCAGATACGCAGTATTTT.

The CDR3 sequence is CASSPRGETQYF. The DNA for the CDR3 is TGTGCCAGTAGCCCCCGAGGGGAGACCCAGTACTTC. V usage is TRBV19 and J usage is TRBJ2-5, with D perhaps TRBD2 (5 bases). Trimming removed 6 bases at V and 5 bases at J, with 10 bases between. This CDR3 is 12 amino acids long. CDR1 is LNHDA and CDR2 is SQIVND in the germline V gene (reference sequence).

This chain connects TRBV2 to TRBJ1-2; 10 nucleotides line up with TRBD1. The CDR3 loop spans 15 amino acids. Trimming took 3 bases from V and 3 from J; bases not matched to a gene: 4. Germline loops: CDR1 SNHLY, CDR2 FYNNEI. The DNA of the CDR3 is TGTGCCAGCAGTGACCCGGGACAGGGGTACTATGGCTACACCTTC. Residues: CASSDPGQGYYGYTF.

This chain joins TRBV6-7 and TRBJ2-3; either TRBD1 or TRBD2 may supply D (5 bases each). TRBV6-7 is identified as an open reading frame with a role that is uncertain. This CDR3 spans 15 amino acids. The V gene lost 0 bases and the J gene lost 1 base, with 8 bases spanning the gap. This CDR3 reads CASSYSRDRTDTQYF. CDR3 nucleotide sequence: TGTGCCAGCAGTTACTCCAGGGACCGCACAGATACGCAGTATTTT.

The chain recombines TRBV6-5 with TRBJ2-1, with 7 bases matching TRBD1. CDR1 is MNHEY, CDR2 SVGAGI, per germline. The V gene end was trimmed by 0 bases and the J gene end by 9 bases; junction bases not matched to a gene: 8. The CDR3 runs 15 residues. This CDR3 is CASSYSRTGESEQFF. The CDR3 DNA reads TGTGCCAGCAGTTACTCGCGAACAGGGGAGAGTGAGCAGTTCTTC.

The CDR3 sequence is CSALVGELFF. The CDR3 DNA is TGCAGCGCCCTCGTCGGGGAGCTGTTTTTT. This chain links TRBV29-1 with TRBJ2-2, with D unresolved. V gave up 7 bases and J gave up 7 bases, with 7 bases separating them. The V gene's germline CDR1 is SQVTM and CDR2 ANQGSEA. This CDR3 contains 10 residues.

The chain employs TRBV15 and TRBJ2-1; the match to TRBD1 covers 7 bases. The V segment lost 0 bases and the J segment 8 bases; nucleotides outside the gene matches: 10. The CDR3 extends over 16 amino acids. Germline assignment: CDR1 LNHNV and CDR2 YYDKDF (reference sequence). The CDR3 protein is CATSRDIGQAYHEQFF. CDR3 bases: TGTGCCACCAGCAGAGATATCGGACAGGCATACCATGAGCAGTTCTTC.

J is TRBJ2-1 and V is TRBV9; D unresolved. CDR3 length equals 16 residues. The V gene lost 0 bases and the J gene lost 6 bases, with 16 bases spanning the gap. Germline assignment: CDR1 SGDLS and CDR2 YYNGEE. CDR3 amino acids: CASSVVAEIPFNEQFF. The CDR3, as DNA: TGTGCCAGCAGCGTAGTAGCAGAAATCCCCTTCAATGAGCAGTTCTTC.

V and J are TRBV5-1 and TRBJ2-1, with 7 bases identical to TRBD2. V lost 4 bases and J lost 0; bases outside the gene matches: 7. CDR1 is SGHRS and CDR2 is YFSETQ in the germline V gene. The CDR3 loop spans 16 amino acids. The DNA for the CDR3 is TGCGCCAGCAGCGTCTCGGGGGGTGTCTCCTACAATGAGCAGTTCTTC. Translation: CASSVSGGVSYNEQFF.

A word on this clone: The junction shows a germline mismatch at one end, possibly a read error. This chain joins TRBV25-1 and TRBJ1-2; TRBD1 is a possible D gene (5 bases). CDR3 length: 11 residues. Germline assignment: CDR1 MGHDK and CDR2 SYGVNS. CDR3 coding DNA: TGTGCCAGCAGTGAAGGGGGAACGTCTAGCTTC. Translation gives CASSEGGTSSF.

Here the CDR3 DNA reads TGTGCCAGCAGTTTGACAGGCGGAAAACTGTTTTTT. Its translation: CASSLTGGKLFF. This rearrangement joins TRBV27 to TRBJ1-4, with TRBD1 as a possible D gene (6 bases). This CDR3 region has 12 residues. Germline-derived CDR1 and CDR2 are MNHEY and SMNVEV (reference sequence). Trimming removed 3 bases from V and 10 bases from J, with 9 bases in between.

The rearrangement links TRBV19 to TRBJ2-7; a weak D match, TRBD1 (5 bases). This CDR3 has 13 residues. Per germline, CDR1 LNHDA and CDR2 SQIVND (reference sequence). V was shortened by 6 bases and J by 2 bases, with 11 bases between the two germline ends. The CDR3 loop is CASRRQDTYEQYF. Here the CDR3 DNA reads TGTGCCAGTAGAAGGCAGGACACCTACGAGCAGTACTTC.